These 26 T cell receptor beta chains were all obtained from the same sample, sequenced in a study of shared clonotypes between healthy human individuals. TCRdb's copy holds only in-frame clones and misses some; the assay was immunoSEQ multiplex PCR. The sample carries around 500,000 clones, roughly 85% recorded once. Sequencing was carried out using PBMCs. All receptors derive from a woman between 40 and 50 years old in good health. Some clones in this sample may be carry-over from other donors' samples.

The CDR3 here is CASSLGGTPIYGYTF. CDR3 DNA sequence: TGTGCCAGCAGCTTGGGCGGGACACCGATCTATGGCTACACCTTC. The chain carries TRBV5-4 and TRBJ1-2; TRBD1 is a possible D gene (6 bases). The ends were cut back, 0 bases at V and 4 bases at J, with 13 bases in the middle. Germline values: CDR1 SGHNT, CDR2 YYREEE (reference sequence). The CDR3 has 15 amino acids.

J is TRBJ2-7 and V is TRBV6-5; 13 bases agree with TRBD2. Losses at the gene ends were 6 bases for V and 2 bases for J; bases not matched to a gene: 4. The CDR3 sequence is 15 residues long. Germline CDR1 is MNHEY and CDR2 is SVGAGI. The CDR3 loop is CASRTGLAGAYEQYF. CDR3 nucleotides: TGTGCCAGCAGGACCGGACTAGCGGGGGCCTACGAGCAGTACTTC.

V is TRBV9 and J is TRBJ2-7; the D gene is possibly TRBD1 (7 bases). Looked up from germline, CDR1 is SGDLS and CDR2 is YYNGEE. The V gene lost 4 bases and the J gene lost 3 bases, with 20 bases spanning the gap. The CDR3 runs 16 residues. The CDR3 spells CASSPRGRTGDYEQYF. Written as DNA, the CDR3 is TGTGCCAGCAGCCCCCGGGGGAGGACAGGAGACTACGAGCAGTACTTC.

In DNA form, the CDR3 reads TGTGCCAGCAGCTTAGGATTAGCGGGAGACTACGAGCAGTACTTC. The encoded protein is CASSLGLAGDYEQYF. The chain combines TRBV7-9 with TRBJ2-7; 9 bases map to TRBD2. Germline V lookup: CDR1 SEHNR, CDR2 FQNEAQ (reference sequence). After removal of 1 base from V and 3 bases from J, the junction contained 4 bases not matched to a gene. The CDR3 loop spans 15 amino acids.

V usage is TRBV6-6 and J usage is TRBJ1-4; 12 nucleotides line up with TRBD1. The V and J ends lost 0 bases and 8 bases, in that order; junction bases with no gene match: 4. Germline CDR1 and CDR2: MNHNY and SVGAGI (reference sequence). This CDR3 contains 16 residues. CDR3 region: CASSYSRDRGREKLFF. Written as DNA, the CDR3 is TGTGCCAGCAGTTACTCGAGGGACAGGGGGCGGGAAAAACTGTTTTTT.

The chain carries TRBV28 and TRBJ2-6; D may be TRBD2 (5 bases). CDR1 and CDR2 (germline): MDHEN, SYDVKM. Trimming took off 8 bases at V and 2 bases at J, with 7 bases between the two ends. The CDR3 covers 13 residues. The CDR3 nucleotides read TGTGCCAGCCGGACTCCTGGGGCCAACGTCCTGACTTTC. This codes for CASRTPGANVLTF.

The chain employs TRBV29-1 and TRBJ2-1; 8 bases are a match to TRBD1. V lost 8 bases and J lost 4; bases outside the gene matches: 7. The V gene's germline CDR1 is SQVTM and CDR2 ANQGSEA. The CDR3 totals 13 residues. CDR3 sequence reads: CSTDTGGYNEQFF. CDR3 nucleotides: TGCAGCACGGATACAGGGGGTTACAATGAGCAGTTCTTC.

This clone was seen once. J is TRBJ2-3 and V is TRBV29-1, with TRBD2 matching 7 bases. Germline V lookup: CDR1 SQVTM, CDR2 ANQGSEA. The CDR3 runs to 15 residues. J lost 2 bases, V lost 1 base, and 6 bases had no gene match. The CDR3 DNA sequence: TGCAGCGTTGAAGTCCTAGCGGACTCCACAGATACGCAGTATTTT. Translated: CSVEVLADSTDTQYF.

This clone came up a few times. In nucleotides, the CDR3 is TGTGCCAGCAGTCTAAGGAATGAGCAGTTCTTC. Its protein product is CASSLRNEQFF. The V and J genes are TRBV2 and TRBJ2-1; D is uncertain. V was cut by 5 bases and J by 7 bases, with 6 bases left in between. Germline CDR1 reads SNHLY; CDR2 reads FYNNEI. The length of the CDR3 is 11 residues.

The rearrangement uses TRBV10-3 and TRBJ1-1; 12 bases are shared with TRBD1. The junction had 15 bases not matched to a gene; V was cut back by 11 bases and J by 5 bases. This CDR3 is 16 amino acids long. Per the germline V gene, CDR1 is ENHRY and CDR2 is SYGVKD. Here the CDR3 reads CAYSRDRGRGRTEAFF. CDR3 nucleotides: TGTGCCTATTCGCGGGACAGGGGGCGAGGGAGGACTGAAGCTTTCTTT.

The chain uses TRBV18 and TRBJ2-5, with TRBD2 matching over 8 bases. Germline V gives CDR1 KGHSH, CDR2 LQKENI. Trimming removed 1 base from V and 1 base from J; junction bases left unmatched: 11. The CDR3 is made up of 18 amino acids. CDR3 nucleotide sequence: TGTGCCAGCTCACCACGGGCTAGCGGGTTTGATCGCCAAGAGACCCAGTACTTC. Translation: CASSPRASGFDRQETQYF.

The V call is TRBV4-1, the J call TRBJ1-4, with TRBD1 identical over 10 bases. V lost 3 bases to trimming and J lost 2 bases; unmatched junction nucleotides: 6. Per the germline V gene, CDR1 is MGHRA and CDR2 is YSYEKL. This CDR3 comprises 17 residues. The CDR3 here is CASSHPGQGGTNEKLFF. CDR3 sequence (DNA): TGCGCCAGCAGCCACCCCGGACAGGGGGGGACTAATGAAAAACTGTTTTTT.

This chain links TRBV7-2 with TRBJ2-4; D perhaps matches TRBD2 (6 bases). The CDR3 spans 16 residues. Germline loops: CDR1 SGHTA, CDR2 FQGNSA. Trimming pared 1 base from V and 1 base from J, leaving 11 bases between. CDR3 region: CASSLGRLAAKNIQYF. CDR3 bases: TGTGCCAGCAGCTTAGGGAGGCTAGCGGCCAAAAACATTCAGTACTTC.

The chain recombines TRBV5-1 with TRBJ1-1, with no clear D. Germline V gives CDR1 SGHRS, CDR2 YFSETQ. With 5 bases removed from V and 4 bases from J, the gap between germline ends came to 15 bases. The CDR3 sequence is 14 residues long. CDR3 nucleotides: TGCGCCAGCAGGTCGGCCCTACGGGGCACTGAAGCTTTCTTT. Translated: CASRSALRGTEAFF.

This chain connects TRBV6-1 to TRBJ1-1; the D gene is possibly TRBD1 (6 bases). Trimming stripped 4 bases from V and 4 bases from J, with 13 bases between. Germline CDR1 reads MNHNS; CDR2 reads SASEGT. CDR3 length equals 14 residues. The CDR3 spells CASSAAGAVTEAFF. The CDR3 nucleotides are TGTGCCAGCAGTGCTGCGGGGGCGGTCACTGAAGCTTTCTTT.

V usage is TRBV7-9 and J usage is TRBJ2-2, with D unclear. Germline V CDR1 and CDR2: SEHNR, FQNEAQ (reference sequence). This CDR3 comprises 15 residues. With 0 bases removed from V and 4 bases from J, the gap between germline ends came to 9 bases. CDR3 protein: CASSLALTTTGELFF. CDR3 nucleotides: TGTGCCAGCAGCTTAGCGCTGACCACCACCGGGGAGCTGTTTTTT.

This chain connects TRBV6-1 to TRBJ2-7; D is uncertain. The germline V gene has CDR1 MNHNS and CDR2 SASEGT. The CDR3 has 13 residues. V lost 4 bases and J 2 bases, leaving 9 bases between the germline ends. The CDR3, as DNA: TGTGCCAGCAGTGGGTCAGAGCCCTACGAGCAGTACTTC. As protein: CASSGSEPYEQYF.

This clone came up once. The CDR3 DNA reads TGTGCCAGCAGTGACCCCTTCGGGCCCTTTTACACCTTC. This gives the protein CASSDPFGPFYTF. The chain uses TRBV25-1 and TRBJ1-2, with D unclear. This CDR3 has 13 amino acids. Germline CDR1 and CDR2: MGHDK and SYGVNS. Trimming pared 3 bases from V and 11 bases from J, leaving 16 bases between.

The rearrangement joins TRBV30 to TRBJ1-5; no clear D gene. Germline CDR1 is GTSNPN and CDR2 is SVGIG (reference sequence). V gave up 1 base and J gave up 7 bases, with 14 bases separating them. CDR3 size: 14 residues. The CDR3: CAWSGTLVRQPQHF. Written as DNA, the CDR3 is TGTGCCTGGAGTGGGACCCTGGTACGGCAGCCCCAGCATTTT. The full variable domain, its missing parts supplied by reference TRBV30 and TRBJ1-5, is SQTIHQWPATLVQPVGSPLSLECTVEGTSNPNLYWYRQAAGRGLQLLFYSVGIGQISSEVPQNLSASRPQDRQFILSSKKLLLSDSGFYLCAWSGTLVRQPQHFGDGTRLSIL.

The chain recombines TRBV7-3 with TRBJ2-3; maybe TRBD2 (6 bases). The V gene lost 0 bases and the J gene lost 6 bases, with 7 bases spanning the gap. This CDR3 has 13 residues. From germline, CDR1 is SGHTA and CDR2 FQGTGA. CDR3 bases: TGTGCCAGCAGCTTAACCCTAGCGGATACGCAGTATTTT. The encoded protein is CASSLTLADTQYF.

The V call is TRBV6-5, the J call TRBJ1-1; TRBD1 matches at 8 bases. The CDR3 contains 14 residues. Germline CDR1 is MNHEY and CDR2 is SVGAGI. V gave up 6 bases and J gave up 6 bases; unmatched junction bases: 9. The CDR3 region has the DNA TGTGCCAGCAGCTCGGACAGGGTCGTAGCTGAAGCTTTCTTT. Translation: CASSSDRVVAEAFF.

This clone was picked up one time. The chain couples TRBV7-3 to TRBJ2-2; 10 bases match TRBD1. This CDR3 has 16 amino acids. V trimming: 1 base; J trimming: 5 bases; junction bases outside the gene matches: 4. The germline CDR1 and CDR2 sequences are SGHTA and FQGTGA. CDR3 loop: CASSLNPGQGTGELFF. CDR3 bases: TGTGCCAGCAGCTTAAACCCGGGACAGGGGACCGGGGAGCTGTTTTTT.

The chain is built from TRBV18 and TRBJ2-2; a weak D match, TRBD1 (6 bases). Trimming pared 1 base from V and 2 bases from J, leaving 11 bases between. Per germline, CDR1 KGHSH and CDR2 LQKENI. The CDR3 has 16 residues. The CDR3 sequence is CASSPLKTGNTGELFF. The CDR3 DNA follows: TGTGCCAGCTCACCACTCAAGACAGGCAACACCGGGGAGCTGTTTTTT.

The CDR3 nucleotides read TGTGCCAGCAGTAGCGGGAGGTTTAATGAGCAGTTCTTC. Its protein is CASSSGRFNEQFF. The rearrangement uses TRBV27 and TRBJ2-1; TRBD2 matches 9 bases. This CDR3 is 13 amino acids long. The V gene's germline CDR1 is MNHEY and CDR2 SMNVEV (reference sequence). The V and J ends lost 5 bases and 7 bases, in that order; junction bases with no gene match: 3.

V and J are TRBV5-5 and TRBJ2-2, with D possibly being TRBD1 (6 bases). The CDR3 totals 15 residues. V lost 5 bases and J 0 bases, leaving 11 bases between the germline ends. The germline gives CDR1 SGHKS, CDR2 YYEKEE (reference sequence). In DNA form, the CDR3 reads TGTGCCAGCAGTCCGGGACACTCGAACACCGGGGAGCTGTTTTTT. Its protein is CASSPGHSNTGELFF. The variable domain in full, with the rest retrieved from reference TRBV5-5 and TRBJ2-2, is DAGVTQSPTHLIKTRGQQVTLRCSPISGHKSVSWYQQVLGQGPQFIFQYYEKEERGRGNFPDRFSARQFPNYSSELNVNALLLGDSALYLCASSPGHSNTGELFFGEGSRLTVL.

The chain links TRBV9 to TRBJ2-4, with 10 bases that match TRBD1. Germline values: CDR1 SGDLS, CDR2 YYNGEE. The trim removed 0 bases at V and 8 bases at J, leaving 2 bases unmatched. The CDR3 is 14 residues long. The CDR3 here is CASSVVGTGDIQYF. Written as DNA, the CDR3 is TGTGCCAGCAGCGTAGTGGGGACAGGGGACATTCAGTACTTC.